This T cell receptor (beta chain) was captured in a study of blood T cells in healthy people across ages. Combining a sample-barcoded 5' primer with a J-beta primer mix, a second PCR ran for roughly 7 to 11 cycles. TCRdb independently ran MiXCR on the 5' RACE reads; one entry per CDR3 protein. The sample lists hundreds of thousands of distinct CDR3 sequences, about 55% occurring once. This clonotype was observed once. Its antigen is not known. General observations from the study: Long-lived and aged donors differed, with more naive CD4+ cells and higher diversity in the long-lived. Unsorted PBMCs prevented conclusive naive versus antigen-experienced comparison.

Specimen: blood. This clonotype was obtained from a man older than 75 in good health.

CDR3 loop: CASSKRTGWEQYF. The CDR3 nucleotides are TGTGCCAGCAGTAAAAGGACAGGGTGGGAGCAGTACTTC. The chain recombines TRBV6-6 with TRBJ2-7; 8 bases map to TRBD1. This CDR3 has 13 amino acids. V was pared by 5 bases and J by 7 bases, with 7 bases of the junction left unmatched. Per germline, CDR1 MNHNY and CDR2 SVGAGI (reference sequence).